Below, 22 T cell receptor delta chains from the same sample are listed, as sequenced in a study of γδ T cells in repeated Plasmodium falciparum infection. TCRdb re-processed the multiplex PCR reads via CATT. Of roughly 93,000 delta-chain clones in the sample, 0.98% are singletons; the top ten hold 9.5% to 10%. Bulk repertoires came from Vgamma9/Vdelta2+ or Vdelta2-negative gammadelta T cells flow-sorted from PBMC. The source material was gamma-delta T cells from blood. All receptors come from a pool of human donors (malaria-infected and uninfected, not separated).

Remarks on this clone: TCRdb attributes to this sequence the protein of a much larger clone, which differs from the DNA translation at residue 11; a read error is likely, and the protein displayed is translated from the DNA. The chain combines TRDV2 with TRDJ1; 8 bases line up with TRDD3. Germline-derived CDR1 and CDR2 are GEAIGNYY and EKD. The CDR3 has 14 residues. CDR3 DNA sequence: TGTGCCTGTGACCGGGGATACACCTCCGATAGACTCATCTTT. It codes for CACDRGYTSDRLIF.

This clone was counted only a few times. A read error is the likely source, as a far larger clone sits one nucleotide away. Other DNA variants within this sample encode the same CDR3. The chain has TRDV2 and TRDJ1; TRDD3 agrees at 13 bases. TCRdb is silent on the J gene; assignment here came from matching the DNA to germline. Germline loops: CDR1 GEAIGNYY, CDR2 EKD. This CDR3 comprises 22 residues. The trim removed 0 bases at V and 5 bases at J, leaving 23 bases unmatched. The CDR3 region has the DNA TGTGCCTGTGACACCGGTTACTGGGGGATACGCACCCTACCGACGTTTTCTGATAAACTCATCTTT. Protein product: CACDTGYWGIRTLPTFSDKLIF.

About this clone: TCRdb's entry gives the protein of a much larger clone, which mismatches this DNA's translation at residue 14, likely from a read error; the protein reported here is translated from the DNA. V is TRDV1 and J is TRDJ1; D perhaps matches TRDD3 (6 bases). The J gene was missing in TCRdb and was found by matching the end of the DNA to germline. Germline V CDR1 and CDR2: TSWWSYY, QGS. With 1 base removed from V and 4 bases from J, the gap between germline ends came to 25 bases. The CDR3 consists of 19 residues. The CDR3 DNA reads as TGTGCTCTTGGGGAACCTTTTCCCCTCATACTGGGTCGGATCGATAAACTCATCTTT. It yields the protein CALGEPFPLILGRIDKLIF.

This clone was seen repeatedly, ten times or more. The protein recorded in TCRdb matches a much larger clone and deviates from this DNA's translation at residue 5, suggesting a read error; the protein here is obtained by translating the DNA. The J gene is TRDJ1, the V gene TRDV1, with TRDD3 as a possible D gene (6 bases). The germline gives CDR1 TSWWSYY, CDR2 QGS. This CDR3 contains 17 residues. Between the trimmed V and J ends, which lost 5 bases and 1 base, there was a span of 20 bases. The CDR3 DNA reads as TGTGCTCTTGGGCCAATTCGAGGGTGGGGGGTCACCGATAAACTCATCTTT. This codes for CALGPIRGWGVTDKLIF.

This clone was counted at least ten times. TCRdb attributes to this sequence the protein of a much larger clone, which differs from the DNA translation at residue 14; a read error is likely, and the protein displayed is translated from the DNA. V usage is TRDV2 and J usage is TRDJ1, with TRDD3 matching over 10 bases. TCRdb offers no J gene call, so here the DNA was matched to germline to obtain one. This CDR3 is 18 amino acids long. Germline V gene lookup returns CDR1 GEAIGNYY and CDR2 EKD. After removal of 0 bases from V and 7 bases from J, the junction contained 16 bases not matched to a gene. CDR3 in DNA: TGTGCCTGTGACACCGTCGGTACTGGGGGATCCCTCCCCGGTAAACTCATCTTT. It is translated as CACDTVGTGGSLPGKLIF.

This clone was seen repeatedly, ten times or more. Translating this DNA gives a protein that differs at residue 10 from the TCRdb one, which belongs to a much larger clone; a read error is likely, and the protein shown is this translation. The V call is TRDV2, the J call TRDJ2; D is possibly TRDD3 (6 bases). Here the J gene was assigned by germline matching of the DNA, as TCRdb has none. The CDR3 length is 15 residues. The germline CDR1 and CDR2 sequences are GEAIGNYY and EKD. V lost 0 bases to trimming and J lost 7 bases, with 14 bases between them. The CDR3 reads CACDTVGGRIAQLFF. CDR3 nucleotide sequence: TGTGCCTGTGACACCGTAGGGGGACGGATAGCACAACTCTTCTTT.

By proportion, this clone is medium-sized. At the DNA level, this CDR3 is encoded by other sequences in the same sample as well. V is TRDV1 and J is TRDJ1; 7 positions agree with TRDD3. In germline, CDR1 is TSWWSYY, CDR2 QGS. With 2 bases clipped from V and 0 bases from J, the junction kept 18 bases outside the gene matches. The CDR3 has 20 residues. The CDR3 nucleotides read TGTGCTCTTGGGGAAAGAAAATCCGGGGTGGGGGACCTGTACACCGATAAACTCATCTTT. Translation: CALGERKSGVGDLYTDKLIF.

This clone was counted many times. The protein TCRdb gives is from a much larger clone and does not agree with this DNA's translation at residue 15, likely a read error; the protein shown here comes from the DNA. J is TRDJ1 and V is TRDV2; 9 nucleotides agree with TRDD3. The V gene's germline CDR1 is GEAIGNYY and CDR2 EKD. This CDR3 region has 18 residues. CDR3: CACDTVTGGHRLTDELIF. The CDR3 DNA reads as TGTGCCTGTGACACCGTTACTGGGGGACATCGACTCACCGATGAACTCATCTTT.

For this clone: The protein TCRdb lists belongs to a much larger clone and differs from this DNA's translation at residue 10, which points to a read error; the protein shown is made from the DNA. The J gene is TRDJ1, the V gene TRDV1; D is perhaps TRDD2 (5 bases). The J gene was not available in TCRdb and was assigned here by matching the DNA to germline segments. This CDR3 comprises 17 residues. CDR1 and CDR2 from the germline V gene are TSWWSYY and QGS. The V end was cut by 0 bases, the J end by 8 bases, with 22 bases between. Here the CDR3 reads CALGELLRSGLSSKLIF. CDR3 bases: TGTGCTCTTGGGGAACTCCTACGGTCGGGACTGTCTAGCAAACTCATCTTT.

This clone was counted a few times. This DNA's translation differs at residue 4 from TCRdb's protein, which comes from a much larger clone; a read error is likely, and the protein shown is translated from the DNA. V gene TRDV2 combines with J gene TRDJ1; 7 nucleotides match TRDD3. This CDR3 contains 18 residues. Per germline, CDR1 GEAIGNYY and CDR2 EKD. V shed 5 bases, J shed 4 bases, and the junction held 21 bases outside the gene matches. CDR3 DNA: TGTGCCTGTGGCGCACTACACGGGGAGGGATACCGCGGCGATAAACTCATCTTT. Amino acid sequence: CACGALHGEGYRGDKLIF.

This clone has more than one count but fewer than ten. TCRdb's listed protein matches a much larger clone and diverges from this DNA's translation at residue 8, likely through a read error; the protein shown comes from the DNA. The J gene is TRDJ1, the V gene TRDV1; D gene unclear. TCRdb does not report a J gene; here it was assigned by matching the DNA to germline references. This CDR3 spans 13 amino acids. Germline lookup yields CDR1 TSWWSYY and CDR2 QGS. Trimming pared 0 bases from V and 8 bases from J, leaving 10 bases between. The CDR3 DNA reads TGTGCTCTTGGGGAACTTCCGGAGATAAAACTCATCTTT. This translates into CALGELPEIKLIF.

There are a few counts of this clone. TCRdb's protein, taken from a much larger clone, differs from this DNA's translation at residue 3, likely owing to a read error; the protein displayed comes from the DNA. Additional DNA sequences in this sample encode the identical CDR3. The chain joins TRDV2 to TRDJ1, with 9 bases fitting TRDD3. No J gene was available from TCRdb, and it was assigned here by a germline match of the DNA. Germline V gene lookup returns CDR1 GEAIGNYY and CDR2 EKD. This CDR3 is 16 amino acids long. This chain's CDR3 is CASDTNLGDTADKLIF. CDR3 DNA: TGTGCCAGTGACACCAACCTAGGGGATACGGCCGATAAACTCATCTTT.

This clone has only a few counts. The protein TCRdb gives is from a much larger clone and does not agree with this DNA's translation at residue 4, likely a read error; the protein shown here comes from the DNA. The J gene is TRDJ1, the V gene TRDV2, with TRDD3 matching over 8 bases. The J gene comes from matching the DNA to germline here; TCRdb lacks it. Germline V gene sequence: CDR1 GEAIGNYY, CDR2 EKD. The CDR3 contains 15 residues. Germline trimming cut 5 bases from V and 2 bases from J; bases unmatched to any gene: 9. CDR3: CACGLGYWGTDKLIF. DNA for the CDR3: TGTGCCTGTGGCCTGGGGTACTGGGGGACCGATAAACTCATCTTT.

This clone has more than one count but fewer than ten. A far larger clone lies a single base away; this is likely a read error. The chain combines TRDV2 with TRDJ1, with TRDD3 matching over 12 bases. As TCRdb names no J gene, one was assigned here on the basis of a DNA match to germline. With 0 bases clipped from V and 7 bases from J, the junction kept 8 bases outside the gene matches. Germline CDR1 reads GEAIGNYY; CDR2 reads EKD. This CDR3 is 16 amino acids long. CDR3 sequence reads: CACDTLILGDTGKLIF. The CDR3 DNA reads as TGTGCCTGTGACACCCTAATACTGGGGGATACTGGTAAACTCATCTTT.

To note about this clone: A single base is all that separates this from a far larger clone, so a read error is likely. Distinct nucleotide sequences in the sample also encode this CDR3. The V gene call is TRDV2, and the J gene call is absent; the table's D call, TRDD3, was not checked against the DNA. CDR3 size: 18 residues. CDR1 GEAIGNYY and CDR2 EKD come from the germline V gene. Here the CDR3 reads CACDLTGGYGWDTRQMFF. CDR3 in DNA: TGTGCCTGTGACCTTACTGGGGGATACGGCTGGGACACCCGACAGATGTTCTTC.

About this clone: TCRdb assigns this DNA the protein of a much larger clone, which departs from its translation at residue 8; this likely reflects a read error, and the protein shown comes from translating the DNA. This chain links TRDV2 with TRDJ3; 9 bases are shared with TRDD3. Trimming removed 0 bases from V and 1 base from J; junction bases left unmatched: 15. There are 22 residues in the CDR3. Germline V lookup: CDR1 GEAIGNYY, CDR2 EKD. CDR3 residues: CACDTGQCWGMFASWDTRQMFF. The CDR3 region has the DNA TGTGCCTGTGACACCGGACAGTGCTGGGGGATGTTCGCTTCCTGGGACACCCGACAGATGTTTTTC.

At least ten counts were recorded for this clone. This chain joins TRDV1 and TRDJ1; 11 bases agree with TRDD3. Germline V gene data show CDR1 as TSWWSYY and CDR2 as QGS. The CDR3 has 25 amino acids. V shed 2 bases and J 10 bases; nucleotides not matched to a gene: 39. DNA for the CDR3: TGTGCTCTTGGGGAAGTGTTTAGGAGGTTCCTACGATCCGATGTGGGGGATACGCAGGTCCAAAGACTCATCTTT. It encodes CALGEVFRRFLRSDVGDTQVQRLIF.

A few counts support this clone. For this DNA, TCRdb reports the protein of a much larger clone, which diverges at residue 4, most likely from a read error; the protein presented here is translated directly from the DNA. This rearrangement joins TRDV2 to TRDJ3, with D perhaps TRDD2 (6 bases). The J gene is absent in TCRdb and was assigned here via DNA matching to germline. Germline V gene lookup returns CDR1 GEAIGNYY and CDR2 EKD. CDR3 length: 18 amino acids. The CDR3: CACGTASWVAWDTRQMFF. CDR3 DNA sequence: TGTGCCTGTGGCACCGCTTCCTGGGTGGCCTGGGACACCCGACAGATGTTTTTC.

In this sample, this clone turned up a few times. This DNA translates differently at residue 16 from the TCRdb protein, which is that of a much larger clone; a read error is likely, and the protein shown is the DNA's own translation. The V gene is listed as TRDV2; no J gene was called; no DNA check was done on the table's D call, TRDD3. CDR3 length equals 18 residues. CDR1 and CDR2 from the germline V gene are GEAIGNYY and EKD. DNA of the CDR3: TGTGCCTGTGACACCGTTATGCACCACGGGGAAAACACCGATAAACCCATCTTT. This codes for CACDTVMHHGENTDKPIF.

Details on this clone: A read error is the likely source, as a far larger clone sits one nucleotide away. Other DNA sequences of this sample code for an identical CDR3. The J gene is uncalled and the V gene is TRDV2; no check of the table's D call, TRDD3, against the DNA was made. CDR3 length: 21 amino acids. Germline-derived CDR1 and CDR2 are GEAIGNYY and EKD. The CDR3 DNA reads as TGTGCCTGTGACACGGCCTTCCTACGGACTGGGGGTCCTAAATACACCGATAAGCTCATCTTT. This sequence encodes CACDTAFLRTGGPKYTDKLIF.

As regards this clone: TCRdb assigns this DNA the protein of a much larger clone, which departs from its translation at residue 5; this likely reflects a read error, and the protein shown comes from translating the DNA. This chain uses TRDV2 with TRDJ3; D unclear. Assignment of the J gene here rests on matching the DNA to germline, because TCRdb gives none. The CDR3 has 16 amino acids. V was clipped by 3 bases and J by 2 bases, with 10 bases between them. The germline gives CDR1 GEAIGNYY, CDR2 EKD. CDR3 DNA sequence: TGTGCCTGTGACCGAATGAGTGCCTGGGACACCCGACAGATGTTTTTC. This sequence encodes CACDRMSAWDTRQMFF.

Remarks on this clone: TCRdb has a much larger clone's protein, which differs at residue 11 from the translation of this DNA, likely because of a read error; what is shown is the protein translated from the DNA. The chain couples TRDV1 to TRDJ1; 13 bases line up with TRDD3. TCRdb lists no J gene, so it was determined here by aligning the DNA to germline. V shed 3 bases, J shed 1 base, and the junction held 23 bases outside the gene matches. This CDR3 spans 23 amino acids. Germline V gene data show CDR1 as TSWWSYY and CDR2 as QGS. The CDR3, as DNA: TGTGCTCTTGGGGACCCCTCGAAGGCCTTCCCTTACTGGGGGATACGACGCACCGATAAACTCATCTTT. Protein product: CALGDPSKAFPYWGIRRTDKLIF.